This passage covers 32 T cell receptor beta chains from one sample sequenced in a study of T-cell reconstitution after alpha-beta-depleted transplantation in children (dated by TCRdb to the mid-2010s). Library preparation was by PCR. TCRdb records Illumina HiSeq 2500 as the sequencer. TCR libraries were prepared with molecular barcoding, using unique molecular identifiers to normalize TCRbeta repertoire quantification. Starting from the raw public reads, TCRdb applied fastp trimming at Q25, assembled clones with MiXCR and retained in-frame beta chains. Rows are combined by CDR3 protein, so each entry shows the most common genes and DNA. This sample is represented by roughly 420,000 distinct CDR3 sequences; 15% to 20% of them were singletons. The biggest ten clones account for around 30% of the sample. The sample's treatment or condition, from its label and the paper: allogeneic hematopoietic cell transplantation with graft depleted of TCRalphabeta T cells and CD19 B cells.

The sequenced sample was PBMCs, mostly from graft donor cells, obtained 360 days after TCRalphabeta/CD19-depleted stem cell transplant. All receptors derive from a boy younger than two who had a stem cell transplant for Wiskott-Aldrich syndrome, so the T cells may come from the graft donor.

This clonotype was detected only a few times. This chain connects TRBV20-1 to TRBJ1-1; unclear D gene. The ends were cut back, 5 bases at V and 1 base at J, with 2 bases in the middle. Germline CDR1 DFQATT, CDR2 SNEGSKA (reference sequence). The CDR3 runs to 10 residues. The CDR3 nucleotides are TGCAGTGCTTCGAACACTGAAGCTTTCTTT. Translated: CSASNTEAFF.

There are a few counts of this clonotype. J is TRBJ2-6 and V is TRBV11-1, with 7 bases lining up with TRBD1. The ends lost 4 bases at V and 0 bases at J; junction bases unmatched: 9. Germline V lookup: CDR1 SGHAT, CDR2 FQDESV (reference sequence). The length of the CDR3 is 18 residues. The CDR3 spells CASSSGWGTDSGANVLTF. DNA of the CDR3: TGTGCCAGCAGCTCGGGTTGGGGGACAGACTCTGGGGCCAACGTCCTGACTTTC.

This clonotype has more than one count but fewer than ten. The rearrangement joins TRBV29-1 to TRBJ2-1; 9 nucleotides align to TRBD1. The CDR3 is made up of 12 amino acids. Germline CDR1 reads SQVTM; CDR2 reads ANQGSEA. Unmatched junction bases numbered 5, after V lost 7 bases and J lost 7 bases. The CDR3 sequence is CSAKDRGNEQFF. DNA for the CDR3: TGCAGCGCCAAGGACAGGGGAAATGAGCAGTTCTTC.

The chain links TRBV4-1 to TRBJ2-5, with 9 bases aligning to TRBD1. V trimming: 0 bases; J trimming: 11 bases; junction bases outside the gene matches: 31. Germline CDR1 and CDR2: MGHRA and YSYEKL. CDR3 length equals 22 residues. DNA of the CDR3: TGCGCCAGCAGCCAAGATCCCCCTTTTACAGGGGGCGCAAAGCCTTACAAGAGCCGGCAGTACTTC. Its translation: CASSQDPPFTGGAKPYKSRQYF.

Only a few counts were recorded for this clonotype. The rearrangement joins TRBV5-1 to TRBJ2-1; 13 nucleotides match TRBD2. The V gene's germline CDR1 is SGHRS and CDR2 YFSETQ. Trimming cost V 4 bases and J 5 bases; bases outside gene matches: 3. The CDR3 contains 15 residues. The CDR3 DNA is TGCGCCAGCAGCACGGGACTAGCGGGGCACAATGAGCAGTTCTTC. Its translation is CASSTGLAGHNEQFF.

This clonotype came up a few times. V is TRBV5-1 and J is TRBJ2-2; D is perhaps TRBD1 or TRBD2 (5 bases each). The germline V and J ends were trimmed by 6 bases and 5 bases, with 20 bases remaining between them. The CDR3 totals 16 residues. Germline V gene sequence: CDR1 SGHRS, CDR2 YFSETQ. CDR3 DNA sequence: TGCGCCAGCAAGCTTTTTCCGGGACCTAATACCGGGGAGCTGTTTTTT. Translated, it gives CASKLFPGPNTGELFF.

The rearrangement joins TRBV24-1 to TRBJ1-4, with 9 bases identical to TRBD1. Trimming removed 4 bases from V and 10 bases from J; junction bases left unmatched: 9. Germline assignment: CDR1 KGHDR and CDR2 SFDVKD. The CDR3 has 15 amino acids. The CDR3 DNA is TGTGCCACCAGTGACTCCCGGACAGGGGACGGAAAACTGTTTTTT. As protein: CATSDSRTGDGKLFF.

The sample holds a few counts of this clonotype. The chain has TRBV5-1 and TRBJ2-5; TRBD1 might be the D (5 bases). Deletions cut 0 bases from V and 4 bases from J, with 10 bases between. The CDR3 has 14 residues. The germline gives CDR1 SGHRS, CDR2 YFSETQ. The CDR3 sequence: CASSLGQGIETQYF. Here the CDR3 DNA reads TGCGCCAGCAGCTTGGGGCAGGGAATAGAGACCCAGTACTTC.

The rearrangement uses TRBV28 and TRBJ1-4; D ambiguous. The ends were cut back, 6 bases at V and 7 bases at J, with 15 bases in the middle. This CDR3 is built from 14 residues. CDR1 and CDR2 (germline): MDHEN, SYDVKM. The CDR3 nucleotides are TGTGCCAGCAGCAAGGAAACGATGACTGAAAAACTGTTTTTT. Protein product: CASSKETMTEKLFF. The variable domain in full, completed from reference TRBV28 and TRBJ1-4, reads DVKVTQSSRYLVKRTGEKVFLECVQDMDHENMFWYRQDPGLGLRLIYFSYDVKMKEKGDIPEGYSVSREKKERFSLILESASTNQTSMYLCASSKETMTEKLFFGSGTQLSVL.

The chain joins TRBV2 to TRBJ2-3; D not certain. The germline V gene has CDR1 SNHLY and CDR2 FYNNEI. Trimming shortened V by 11 bases and J by 1 base, and 16 bases separated the two germline ends. CDR3 length equals 14 residues. CDR3 amino acids: CARDGPLGTDTQYF. CDR3 DNA: TGTGCCCGCGATGGACCTTTAGGCACAGATACGCAGTATTTT.

The rearrangement joins TRBV11-2 to TRBJ2-1; D uncertain. The CDR3 totals 16 residues. Germline CDR1 and CDR2: SGHAT and FQNNGV. V was shortened by 3 bases and J by 4 bases, with 16 bases between the two germline ends. The CDR3 DNA is TGTGCCAGCAGCTTTGTTCCCATCGGCGTTTACAATGAGCAGTTCTTC. Its translation: CASSFVPIGVYNEQFF.

The sample holds a few counts of this clonotype. This rearrangement joins TRBV11-2 to TRBJ2-1; no definite D call. Trimming removed 6 bases at V and 8 bases at J, with 8 bases between. CDR3 length: 11 residues. Germline lookup yields CDR1 SGHAT and CDR2 FQNNGV. The CDR3 protein is CASSHVYEQFF. The CDR3, as DNA: TGTGCCAGCAGTCACGTCTATGAGCAGTTCTTC. The variable domain in full, with the rest retrieved from reference TRBV11-2 and TRBJ2-1, is EAGVAQSPRYKIIEKRQSVAFWCNPISGHATLYWYQQILGQGPKLLIQFQNNGVVDDSQLPKDRFSAERLKGVDSTLKIQPAKLEDSAVYLCASSHVYEQFFGPGTRLTVL.

In its sample, this clonotype was seen many times. V is TRBV29-1 and J is TRBJ2-2; no clear D. There are 12 residues in the CDR3. Germline V CDR1 and CDR2: SQVTM, ANQGSEA. V was clipped by 1 base and J by 8 bases, with 8 bases between them. CDR3 sequence: CSVEARLGELFF. The CDR3 nucleotides are TGCAGCGTTGAAGCTAGGTTAGGGGAGCTGTTTTTT.

This chain connects TRBV5-1 to TRBJ2-3; a weak D match, TRBD2 (5 bases). Trimming shortened V by 2 bases and J by 6 bases, and 22 bases separated the two germline ends. The CDR3 is 17 amino acids. Germline V gene lookup returns CDR1 SGHRS and CDR2 YFSETQ. CDR3 in amino acids: CASSFGGSFGPSDTQYF. The CDR3 bases are TGCGCCAGCAGCTTCGGTGGGAGTTTTGGTCCCTCGGATACGCAGTATTTT.

The chain has TRBV18 and TRBJ1-5, with a possible D match to TRBD1 (6 bases). This CDR3 comprises 15 residues. Germline V gene lookup returns CDR1 KGHSH and CDR2 LQKENI. With 6 bases removed from V and 0 bases from J, the gap between germline ends came to 12 bases. The CDR3 DNA is TGTGCCAGCTCTGACAGGATGACTAGCAATCAGCCCCAGCATTTT. Translating gives CASSDRMTSNQPQHF.

This clonotype came up many times. The chain recombines TRBV5-1 with TRBJ1-1; the D gene is possibly TRBD1 (6 bases). The CDR3 sequence is 14 residues long. CDR1 is SGHRS and CDR2 is YFSETQ in the germline V gene. Trimming took off 5 bases at V and 3 bases at J, with 14 bases between the two ends. The CDR3 reads CASSLGGLYTEAFF. The CDR3 DNA sequence: TGCGCCAGCAGTCTTGGGGGGCTGTACACTGAAGCTTTCTTT.

In its sample, this clonotype was seen a few times. The chain carries TRBV5-6 and TRBJ2-7; D gene uncertain. CDR1 and CDR2 from the germline V gene are SGHDT and YYEEEE. Trimming took off 2 bases at V and 4 bases at J, with 10 bases between the two ends. This CDR3 has 13 amino acids. The CDR3 reads CASSFSRTYEQYF. CDR3 bases: TGTGCCAGCAGCTTTTCCAGGACGTACGAGCAGTACTTC.

This chain joins TRBV6-1 and TRBJ2-2, with 8 bases lining up with TRBD1. From germline, CDR1 is MNHNS and CDR2 SASEGT. J was trimmed by 4 bases and V by 8 bases; bases with no gene match: 3. The CDR3 runs 13 residues. The CDR3 DNA sequence: TGTGCCAGCGGACAGGGCTCCACCGGGGAGCTGTTTTTT. Translating gives CASGQGSTGELFF.

J is TRBJ1-5 and V is TRBV6-5, with unresolved D. CDR1 and CDR2 (germline): MNHEY, SVGAGI. This CDR3 comprises 15 residues. V dropped 3 bases and J dropped 4 bases, with 13 bases sitting between them. The CDR3 DNA is TGTGCCAGCAGTTATGCAGTGGGGTGGAATCAGCCCCAGCATTTT. Protein: CASSYAVGWNQPQHF.

This clonotype was observed once. CDR3 coding DNA: TGCAGTGCTAGAAAAGACGGGAAAAGAGAGACCCAGTACTTC. It translates to CSARKDGKRETQYF. This chain links TRBV20-1 with TRBJ2-5, with a weak D call TRBD2 (5 bases). Germline V gene data show CDR1 as DFQATT and CDR2 as SNEGSKA (reference sequence). The CDR3 loop spans 14 amino acids. Trimming pared 2 bases from V and 4 bases from J, leaving 14 bases between.

This clonotype showed up just a few times. The chain has TRBV29-1 and TRBJ2-5; D possibly uses TRBD1 or TRBD2 (5 bases each). Germline assignment: CDR1 SQVTM and CDR2 ANQGSEA. The V end lost 4 bases, the J end lost 2 bases, and 17 bases lay between the germline ends. The CDR3 spans 15 residues. The CDR3 loop reads CSVVWGRDGQETQYF. CDR3 DNA sequence: TGCAGCGTTGTGTGGGGCCGGGACGGACAAGAGACCCAGTACTTC.

The CDR3 DNA is TGTGCCAGCAGTTACCAGGGCCCCGCGGGAAATCCCCTCCACTTT. Protein product: CASSYQGPAGNPLHF. The rearrangement links TRBV6-5 to TRBJ1-6; a possible D gene is TRBD1 (5 bases). The ends were cut back, 2 bases at V and 13 bases at J, with 18 bases in the middle. From germline, CDR1 is MNHEY and CDR2 SVGAGI. The CDR3 runs 15 residues.

The chain carries TRBV29-1 and TRBJ2-1, with 7 nucleotides matching TRBD1. The germline CDR1 and CDR2 sequences are SQVTM and ANQGSEA. The CDR3 runs to 14 residues. Trimming cost V 7 bases and J 1 base; bases outside gene matches: 7. The CDR3 region has the DNA TGCAGCGCATCGACAGGGCGGTCCTACAATGAGCAGTTCTTC. Protein sequence: CSASTGRSYNEQFF.

The chain joins TRBV28 to TRBJ2-1; the match to TRBD2 covers 12 bases. There are 14 residues in the CDR3. The germline CDR1 and CDR2 sequences are MDHEN and SYDVKM. With 5 bases clipped from V and 15 bases from J, the junction kept 11 bases outside the gene matches. The CDR3 sequence is CASSVMLAGGPRFF. The CDR3 DNA sequence: TGTGCCAGCAGTGTAATGCTAGCGGGGGGGCCTCGGTTCTTC.

The V gene is TRBV5-1, the J gene TRBJ2-5, with TRBD2 matching over 8 bases. Germline CDR1 is SGHRS and CDR2 is YFSETQ. This CDR3 is 16 amino acids long. V was clipped by 0 bases and J by 5 bases; unmatched bases: 9. CDR3 in DNA: TGCGCCAGCAGCTTGGAGGGGACTAGTAGCCGGGAGACCCAGTACTTC. Translated, it gives CASSLEGTSSRETQYF. The complete variable domain, with remaining parts taken from reference TRBV5-1 and TRBJ2-5, reads KAGVTQTPRYLIKTRGQQVTLSCSPISGHRSVSWYQQTPGQGLQFLFEYFSETQRNKGNFPGRFSGRQFSNSRSEMNVSTLELGDSALYLCASSLEGTSSRETQYFGPGTRLLVL.

The chain links TRBV20-1 to TRBJ2-5, with 9 nucleotides matching TRBD1. J lost 3 bases, V lost 4 bases, and 6 bases had no gene match. Germline V lookup: CDR1 DFQATT, CDR2 SNEGSKA (reference sequence). The CDR3 sequence is 14 residues long. CDR3 coding DNA: TGCAGTGCTACCTTATGGACAGGGGAAGAGACCCAGTACTTC. This codes for CSATLWTGEETQYF.

This clonotype has more than one count but fewer than ten. The chain couples TRBV3-1 to TRBJ2-5; no reliable D call. V lost 5 bases to trimming and J lost 7 bases, with 11 bases between them. The germline V gene has CDR1 LGHDT and CDR2 YNNKEL (reference sequence). This CDR3 contains 12 residues. This chain's CDR3 is CASSAYRATQYF. The DNA of the CDR3 is TGTGCCAGCAGCGCCTATAGGGCGACCCAGTACTTC.

This clonotype was recorded many times. The chain joins TRBV5-1 to TRBJ2-1; 8 bases fit TRBD1. This CDR3 has 14 amino acids. V lost 0 bases, J lost 4 bases, and 0 bases stayed unmatched. Germline CDR1 is SGHRS and CDR2 is YFSETQ. The DNA for the CDR3 is TGCGCCAGCAGCTTGGGACAGGGGTACAATGAGCAGTTCTTC. Translating gives CASSLGQGYNEQFF.

The chain is built from TRBV7-2 and TRBJ2-5; weak D call: TRBD2 (6 bases). CDR1 is SGHTA, CDR2 FQGNSA, per germline. The ends were cut back, 5 bases at V and 2 bases at J, with 18 bases in the middle. This CDR3 region has 16 residues. The CDR3: CASSQSLSAGQETQYF. The CDR3 coding sequence is TGTGCCAGCAGCCAATCTCTATCAGCGGGTCAAGAGACCCAGTACTTC.

A few counts support this clonotype. The rearrangement links TRBV12-3 or TRBV12-4 to TRBJ1-4; D may be TRBD1 (6 bases). This CDR3 has 14 residues. V shed 5 bases and J shed 10 bases, with 17 bases lying between them. Written as DNA, the CDR3 is TGTGCCAGCAGTCGGATACAGGGAGGGCGAAAACTGTTTTTT. Its translation is CASSRIQGGRKLFF.

CDR3 DNA sequence: TGCGCCAGTCCCCGAGGACAGGTCTACGAGCAGTACTTC. The encoded protein is CASPRGQVYEQYF. The chain uses TRBV5-1 and TRBJ2-7; 7 positions match TRBD1. CDR3 length: 13 amino acids. With V trimmed by 8 bases and J by 3 bases, 8 bases remained unmatched. Per germline, CDR1 SGHRS and CDR2 YFSETQ.

This chain connects TRBV2 to TRBJ1-3; D is ambiguous. CDR1 SNHLY and CDR2 FYNNEI come from the germline V gene. The CDR3 is 14 residues long. The V and J ends lost 6 bases and 5 bases respectively, with 14 bases between them. This chain's CDR3 is CASSAGPLRNTIYF. Here the CDR3 DNA reads TGTGCCAGCAGCGCCGGGCCCTTACGAAACACCATATATTTT.